The rows below give T cell receptor beta chains drawn from one sample of a study of cytomegalovirus exposure and HLA in healthy donors. TCRdb's table, derived via immunoSEQ multiplex PCR, lists solely in-frame clones and lacks some. The sample has about 190,000 clones, around 85% seen once; the top ten hold approximately 3.9%. Specimen: PBMCs. The receptors were gathered from a man aged 50 or older in good health and CMV-seronegative. Each CDR3 is given with its conserved first and last residue. A D gene is named only where the DNA matches it firmly. Clone size is given for some rows only: seen once, a few or many times, or a class if the clone is expanded.

>TRBV10-3|TRBJ1-5|NA|NA
CAISESKTEYSNQPQHF
TGTGCCATCAGTGAGTCAAAGACAGAATATAGCAATCAGCCCCAGCATTTT
>TRBV5-1|TRBJ1-4|once|NA
CASSFLTGGEKLFF
TGCGCCAGCAGCTTTTTGACCGGGGGTGAAAAACTGTTTTTT
>TRBV5-6|TRBJ1-1|NA|TRBD1
CASSRQGALNTEAFF
TGTGCCAGCAGCCGACAGGGGGCACTGAACACTGAAGCTTTCTTT
>TRBV2|TRBJ2-7|NA|TRBD1
CASTPRTGGLYEQYF
TGTGCCAGCACCCCCCGAACAGGGGGTTTGTACGAGCAGTACTTC
>TRBV2|TRBJ2-5|NA|NA
CASRAGAETQYF
TGTGCCAGCAGGGCGGGTGCAGAGACCCAGTACTTC
>TRBV5-1|TRBJ2-2|NA|TRBD2
CASSWTGGSGRLGELFF
TGCGCCAGCAGCTGGACGGGAGGAAGTGGCAGGCTCGGGGAGCTGTTTTTT
>TRBV5-1|TRBJ1-4|NA|NA
CASSLGATNEKLFF
TGCGCCAGCAGCTTGGGAGCCACTAATGAAAAACTGTTTTTT
>TRBV10-1|TRBJ1-4|NA|NA
CASSEFQGTEKLFF
TGCGCCAGCAGTGAGTTCCAGGGGACGGAAAAACTGTTTTTT
>TRBV5-6|TRBJ1-1|few|NA
CASSLDTGSRNTEAFF
TGTGCCAGCAGCTTGGACACAGGGTCCAGGAACACTGAAGCTTTCTTT
>TRBV5-1|TRBJ2-5|NA|NA
CASSSPGETQYF
TGCGCCAGCAGCTCGCCGGGAGAGACCCAGTACTTC
>TRBV4-3|TRBJ1-1|NA|TRBD1
CASSQGTGTGGAFF
TGCGCCAGCAGCCAAGGTACTGGGACAGGGGGAGCTTTCTTT
>TRBV11-2|TRBJ1-1|NA|NA
CASSPYFSGGRRDTEAFF
TGTGCCAGCAGCCCTTACTTTAGCGGGGGGCGGAGGGACACTGAAGCTTTCTTT
>TRBV23-1|TRBJ1-1|NA|NA
CASSQIDRTTTEAFF
TGCGCCAGCAGTCAAATAGACAGGACCACCACTGAAGCTTTCTTT
>TRBV4-1|TRBJ2-6|NA|NA
CASRYGSGANVLTF
TGCGCCAGCCGCTACGGCTCTGGGGCCAACGTCCTGACTTTC
>TRBV6-5|TRBJ2-7|NA|NA
CASSLRQGGSYEQYF
TGTGCCAGCAGTTTGAGACAGGGAGGCTCCTACGAGCAGTACTTC
>TRBV5-5|TRBJ1-1|NA|TRBD1
CASSFFYHRGPTEAFF
TGTGCCAGCAGCTTTTTTTATCACAGGGGGCCCACTGAAGCTTTCTTT
>TRBV30|TRBJ1-2|NA|NA
CAWALGKGGYTF
TGTGCCTGGGCTCTCGGGAAGGGTGGCTACACCTTC
>TRBV2|TRBJ2-7|NA|NA
CASRGGPYEQYF
TGTGCCAGCAGGGGCGGGCCCTACGAGCAGTACTTC
>TRBV19|TRBJ1-1|NA|TRBD1
CASTDRGNTEAFF
TGTGCCAGTACAGACAGGGGGAACACTGAAGCTTTCTTT
>TRBV13|TRBJ2-2|NA|TRBD2
CASRPGTSGYTGELFF
TGTGCCAGCCGCCCGGGGACTAGCGGTTACACCGGGGAGCTGTTTTTT
>TRBV29-1|TRBJ1-5|NA|NA
CSVAQGEAQPQHF
TGCAGCGTAGCACAGGGAGAGGCTCAGCCCCAGCATTTT
>TRBV11-2|TRBJ2-7|NA|TRBD1
CASSKPGQRNEQYF
TGTGCCAGCAGCAAGCCGGGACAGAGGAACGAGCAGTACTTC
>TRBV18|TRBJ1-5|NA|TRBD1
CASSPGNRGPENSNQPQHF
TGTGCCAGCTCACCAGGGAACAGGGGGCCAGAGAATAGCAATCAGCCCCAGCATTTT